These 21 T cell receptor beta chains share one sample of origin, sequenced in a study of beta chain features in type 1 diabetes. The whole isolated RNA underwent reverse transcription, so sequencing captured expressed TCRB transcripts. Profiled with immunoSEQ multiplex PCR; TCRdb holds only in-frame clones, not every one. This table has under 900,000 clones, roughly 15% appearing once. Sequencing input: naive CD4+ T cells from blood. All receptors derive from a woman aged 18-29 years in good health.

The chain has TRBV23-1 and TRBJ2-1; D unresolved. TRBV23-1 is recorded as an ORF, its role being uncertain. The length of the CDR3 is 13 residues. V was clipped by 1 base and J by 9 bases, with 10 bases between them. The CDR3 sequence: CASSQLLGSEQFF. In DNA, the CDR3 is TGCGCCAGCAGTCAATTACTTGGTAGTGAGCAGTTCTTC.

The sample holds a few counts of this clone. V usage is TRBV11-1 and J usage is TRBJ2-2, with a weak D call TRBD1 (6 bases). CDR1 and CDR2 (germline): SGHAT, FQDESV (reference sequence). V was clipped by 5 bases and J by 1 base, with 8 bases between them. The CDR3 covers 14 residues. Here the CDR3 reads CASSRGQNTGELFF. CDR3 DNA sequence: TGTGCCAGCAGCCGGGGACAGAACACCGGGGAGCTGTTTTTT.

This clone was observed a few times. The genes are TRBV6-1 and TRBJ2-7; TRBD1 might be the D (5 bases). The CDR3 has 21 amino acids. The germline V gene has CDR1 MNHNS and CDR2 SASEGT. With 0 bases removed from V and 2 bases from J, the gap between germline ends came to 29 bases. CDR3 in amino acids: CASSEALLSVGLRTRAYEQYF. The DNA for the CDR3 is TGTGCCAGCAGTGAAGCGCTTCTTTCCGTGGGGCTTCGTACACGAGCCTACGAGCAGTACTTC.

Worth noting for this clone: Germline is not matched at one junction end, which may reflect a read error. The chain has TRBV6-6 and TRBJ1-4; 7 bases map to TRBD1. CDR1 MNHNY and CDR2 SVGAGI come from the germline V gene (reference sequence). This CDR3 region has 15 residues. The CDR3 region is CASSDQRDSNEKLFF. Written as DNA, the CDR3 is TGTGCTAGCAGTGACCAAAGGGACAGTAATGAAAAACTGTTTTTT.

This clone has a handful of counts. This chain joins TRBV10-3 and TRBJ2-7; D is ambiguous. Between the trimmed V and J ends, which lost 2 bases and 4 bases, there was a span of 6 bases. The CDR3 covers 12 residues. CDR1 ENHRY and CDR2 SYGVKD come from the germline V gene. The CDR3 protein is CAISELLYEQYF. CDR3 coding DNA: TGTGCCATCAGTGAGCTGTTATACGAGCAGTACTTC.

This clone came up a few times. This chain connects TRBV7-3 to TRBJ2-3; 13 bases are shared with TRBD2. Germline loops: CDR1 SGHTA, CDR2 FQGTGA. The CDR3 runs to 18 residues. Trimming removed 3 bases from V and 2 bases from J; junction bases left unmatched: 8. The CDR3 is CASSFQITSGRATDTQYF. Here the CDR3 DNA reads TGTGCCAGCAGCTTCCAAATCACTAGCGGGAGGGCCACAGATACGCAGTATTTT.

Concerning this clone itself: The identical CDR3 is also encoded by other nucleotide sequences in the sample. The chain is built from TRBV4-3 and TRBJ2-4; unclear D gene. Trimming pared 0 bases from V and 0 bases from J, leaving 3 bases between. The CDR3 is made up of 14 amino acids. Per germline, CDR1 LGHNA and CDR2 YSLEER. In DNA form, the CDR3 reads TGCGCCAGCAGCCAAGACAGAGCCAAAAACATTCAGTACTTC. Encoded protein: CASSQDRAKNIQYF.

The CDR3 region is CASSRTYSTSYNEQFF. The CDR3 nucleotides are TGTGCCAGCAGCCGTACCTACAGCACCTCCTACAATGAGCAGTTCTTC. The chain combines TRBV4-2 with TRBJ2-1; no reliable D call. The V and J ends lost 4 bases and 0 bases respectively, with 13 bases between them. This CDR3 contains 16 residues. Looked up from germline, CDR1 is LGHNA and CDR2 is YNFKEQ.

This clone was seen at least ten times. The chain links TRBV14 to TRBJ2-1, with TRBD1 identical over 7 bases. The CDR3 loop spans 12 amino acids. Germline V CDR1 and CDR2: SGHDN, FVKESK. Trimming took 6 bases from V and 9 from J; bases not matched to a gene: 5. The CDR3 loop reads CASSPQGFEQFF. CDR3 nucleotides: TGTGCCAGCAGTCCACAGGGGTTTGAGCAGTTCTTC.

This rearrangement joins TRBV6-1 to TRBJ1-2; D is perhaps TRBD1 (6 bases). The CDR3 is made up of 16 amino acids. CDR1 is MNHNS and CDR2 is SASEGT in the germline V gene. The V end was cut by 0 bases, the J end by 5 bases, with 16 bases between. The CDR3 DNA is TGTGCCAGCAGTGAAGCGGTTGACAGGAGAATGTATGGCTACACCTTC. It codes for CASSEAVDRRMYGYTF.

The V gene is TRBV2, the J gene TRBJ1-3; no reliable D call. With 2 bases removed from V and 0 bases from J, the gap between germline ends came to 8 bases. Germline CDR1 SNHLY, CDR2 FYNNEI. CDR3 size: 15 residues. The CDR3 nucleotides read TGTGCCAGCAGTGAAAGGGCAGCCTCTGGAAACACCATATATTTT. This encodes CASSERAASGNTIYF.

This clone was observed a handful of times. The chain couples TRBV7-8 to TRBJ1-1; 7 bases match TRBD1. Unmatched junction bases numbered 11, after V lost 2 bases and J lost 11 bases. The CDR3 covers 14 residues. Germline V CDR1 and CDR2: SGHVS, FQNEAQ. The CDR3 here is CASSLLGQAEFAFF. The DNA for the CDR3 is TGTGCCAGCAGCTTACTAGGACAGGCGGAATTTGCTTTCTTT.

This clone has only one observation. The chain carries TRBV27 and TRBJ2-1, with D perhaps assigned TRBD1 or TRBD2 (5 bases each). Germline V gene data show CDR1 as MNHEY and CDR2 as SMNVEV (reference sequence). V lost 6 bases, J lost 9 bases, and 18 bases lay in between. The CDR3 is 14 residues long. The CDR3 reads CASRRTGTPGEQFF. In DNA form, the CDR3 reads TGTGCCAGCAGGAGAACCGGGACCCCGGGTGAGCAGTTCTTC.

This clone has more than one count but fewer than ten. CDR3 in DNA: TGTGCCAGCAGGGGGGGCCTAGCCAAAAACATTCAGTACTTC. Its translation is CASRGGLAKNIQYF. The chain couples TRBV6-5 to TRBJ2-4; either TRBD1 or TRBD2 may supply D (6 bases each). The CDR3 is 14 amino acids. CDR1 is MNHEY and CDR2 is SVGAGI in the germline V gene. Trimming removed 6 bases at V and 0 bases at J, with 9 bases between.

This chain links TRBV18 with TRBJ2-7; D ambiguous. There are 14 residues in the CDR3. Trimming cost V 0 bases and J 9 bases, with 15 bases left between them. Germline V gene lookup returns CDR1 KGHSH and CDR2 LQKENI. The DNA of the CDR3 is TGTGCCAGCTCACCACCGCCGACCCCCGCTCGGCAGTACTTC. It specifies CASSPPPTPARQYF.

About this clone itself: Distinct nucleotide sequences in the sample also encode this CDR3. The CDR3 DNA reads TGTGCCAGCTCACCCTCAGAGGGGTCCTATGGCTACACCTTC. Translation: CASSPSEGSYGYTF. V and J are TRBV18 and TRBJ1-2, with TRBD1 as a possible D gene (5 bases). Germline CDR1 is KGHSH and CDR2 is LQKENI. This CDR3 contains 14 residues. The V gene lost 3 bases and the J gene lost 4 bases, with 12 bases spanning the gap.

This clone was detected only a few times. The chain couples TRBV6-5 to TRBJ2-7, with D perhaps assigned TRBD1 or TRBD2 (5 bases each). The length of the CDR3 is 14 residues. V was shortened by 9 bases and J by 1 base, with 16 bases between the two germline ends. Germline V gene sequence: CDR1 MNHEY, CDR2 SVGAGI. The CDR3 region is CASSTLGPSYEQYF. CDR3 coding DNA: TGTGCCAGTTCAACACTGGGACCATCCTACGAGCAGTACTTC.

This clone has a handful of counts. The chain combines TRBV6-5 with TRBJ1-5; no firm D call. The CDR3 consists of 13 residues. Germline lookup yields CDR1 MNHEY and CDR2 SVGAGI. Trimming left V 5 bases short and J 0 bases short, with 5 bases between. CDR3 residues: CASSPDSNQPQHF. DNA for the CDR3: TGTGCCAGCAGTCCAGATAGCAATCAGCCCCAGCATTTT.

The V gene is TRBV28, the J gene TRBJ1-1, with TRBD1 identical over 7 bases. The CDR3 has 13 residues. CDR1 and CDR2 (germline): MDHEN, SYDVKM. V lost 1 base, J lost 10 bases, and 6 bases stayed unmatched. Written as DNA, the CDR3 is TGTGCCAGCAGTTTATACAGGGGAGTTGGAGCTTTCTTT. Amino acids: CASSLYRGVGAFF. Full variable domain (remainder filled in from reference TRBV28 and TRBJ1-1): DVKVTQSSRYLVKRTGEKVFLECVQDMDHENMFWYRQDPGLGLRLIYFSYDVKMKEKGDIPEGYSVSREKKERFSLILESASTNQTSMYLCASSLYRGVGAFFGQGTRLTVV.

The V gene is TRBV28, the J gene TRBJ2-7; 10 bases map to TRBD1. With 2 bases clipped from V and 3 bases from J, the junction kept 1 base outside the gene matches. CDR1 and CDR2 (germline): MDHEN, SYDVKM. The CDR3 totals 14 residues. The CDR3 spells CASSLDRGLYEQYF. The DNA of the CDR3 is TGTGCCAGCAGTTTAGACAGGGGGCTCTACGAGCAGTACTTC.

The chain couples TRBV5-4 to TRBJ2-5, with a tentative D call TRBD2 (6 bases). The CDR3 runs 13 residues. Trimming stripped 4 bases from V and 4 bases from J, with 11 bases between. The germline gives CDR1 SGHNT, CDR2 YYREEE (reference sequence). The DNA of the CDR3 is TGTGCCAGCAGCAACGGGCGGGGAGAGACCCAGTACTTC. It yields the protein CASSNGRGETQYF. The full variable domain, completed using reference TRBV5-4 and TRBJ2-5, is ETGVTQSPTHLIKTRGQQVTLRCSSQSGHNTVSWYQQALGQGPQFIFQYYREEENGRGNFPPRFSGLQFPNYSSELNVNALELDDSALYLCASSNGRGETQYFGPGTRLLVL.